This TCR beta chain was captured by sequencing in a study of cytomegalovirus exposure and HLA in healthy donors. CDR1 and CDR2 from the germline V gene are LNHDA and SQIVND (reference sequence). The CDR3 is made up of 14 amino acids. V was pared by 5 bases and J by 4 bases, with 3 bases of the junction left unmatched. On this clone: Its matching antigen is unknown.

Study-wide findings and caveats: Upon later analysis, TCR association rates were observed to vary by HLA locus, being highest for DRB1 and lowest for HLA-C. Within the data, a cluster of highly shared sequence variants was likely a sequencing artifact. Available immune exposure information was restricted to CMV serostatus only.

A multiplex PCR was run with 60 Vbeta primers and 13 Jbeta primers. TCRdb's table, derived via immunoSEQ multiplex PCR, lists solely in-frame clones and lacks some. The table shows under 200,000 clones, with approximately 81% occurring only once. The study sampled nominally healthy donors, though unrecorded immune exposures were likely. The chain uses TRBV19 and TRBJ1-2; 11 bases are a match to TRBD1. The sample taken for sequencing was PBMCs. The sequence derives from a woman younger than 35 in good health and CMV-seropositive. The CDR3 protein is CASSAGTGGYGYTF. DNA of the CDR3: TGTGCCAGTAGTGCGGGGACAGGGGGCTATGGCTACACCTTC.